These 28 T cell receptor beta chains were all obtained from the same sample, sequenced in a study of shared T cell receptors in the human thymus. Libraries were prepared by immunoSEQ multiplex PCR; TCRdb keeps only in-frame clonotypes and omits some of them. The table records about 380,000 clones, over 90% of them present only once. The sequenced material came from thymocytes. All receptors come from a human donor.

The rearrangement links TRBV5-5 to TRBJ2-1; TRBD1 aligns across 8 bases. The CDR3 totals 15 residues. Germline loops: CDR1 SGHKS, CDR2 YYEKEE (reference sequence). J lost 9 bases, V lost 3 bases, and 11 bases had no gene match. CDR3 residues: CASSSRGLGQGEQFF. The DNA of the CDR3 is TGTGCCAGCAGCTCCAGGGGGCTCGGCCAAGGTGAGCAGTTCTTC.

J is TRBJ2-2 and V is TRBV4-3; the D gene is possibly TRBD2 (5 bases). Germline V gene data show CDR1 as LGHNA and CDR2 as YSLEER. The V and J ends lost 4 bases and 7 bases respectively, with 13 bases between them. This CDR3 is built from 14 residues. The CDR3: CASSPSGKGGELFF. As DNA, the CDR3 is TGCGCCAGCAGCCCCTCCGGGAAGGGCGGGGAGCTGTTTTTT.

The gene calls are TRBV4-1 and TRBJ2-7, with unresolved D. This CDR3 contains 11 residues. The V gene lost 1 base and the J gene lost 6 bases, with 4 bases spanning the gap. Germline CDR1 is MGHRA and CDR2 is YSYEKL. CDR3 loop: CASSQASEQYF. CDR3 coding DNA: TGCGCCAGCAGCCAAGCCTCCGAGCAGTACTTC.

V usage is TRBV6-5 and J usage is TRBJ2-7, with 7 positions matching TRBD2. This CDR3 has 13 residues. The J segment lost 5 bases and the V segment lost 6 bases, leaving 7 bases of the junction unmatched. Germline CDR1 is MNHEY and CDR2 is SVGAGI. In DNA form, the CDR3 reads TGTGCCAGCAGCGCGGGAGCGAAAAACGAGCAGTACTTC. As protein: CASSAGAKNEQYF.

The CDR3 protein is CATRDPQVVEQYF. CDR3 coding DNA: TGTGCCACTCGGGACCCCCAAGTGGTCGAGCAGTACTTC. This chain connects TRBV15 to TRBJ2-7; either TRBD1 or TRBD2 may supply D (5 bases each). The CDR3 runs 13 residues. The V end lost 9 bases, the J end lost 6 bases, and 18 bases lay between the germline ends. The germline CDR1 and CDR2 sequences are LNHNV and YYDKDF (reference sequence).

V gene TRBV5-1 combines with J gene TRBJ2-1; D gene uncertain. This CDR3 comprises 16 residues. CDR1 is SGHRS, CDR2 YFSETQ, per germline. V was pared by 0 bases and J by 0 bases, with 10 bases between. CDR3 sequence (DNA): TGCGCCAGCAGCTTGGTGGGCGTACTCTCCTACAATGAGCAGTTCTTC. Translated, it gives CASSLVGVLSYNEQFF.

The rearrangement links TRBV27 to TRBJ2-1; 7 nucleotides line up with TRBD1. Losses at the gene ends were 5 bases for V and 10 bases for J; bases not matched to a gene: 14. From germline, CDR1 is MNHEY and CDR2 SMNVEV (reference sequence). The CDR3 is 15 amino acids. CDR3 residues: CASSPKRRGQPEQFF. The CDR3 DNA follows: TGTGCCAGCAGTCCAAAAAGAAGGGGACAGCCAGAGCAGTTCTTC.

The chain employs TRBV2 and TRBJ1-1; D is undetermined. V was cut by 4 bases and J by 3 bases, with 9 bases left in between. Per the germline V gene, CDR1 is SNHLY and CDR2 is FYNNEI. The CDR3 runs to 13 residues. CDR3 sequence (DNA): TGTGCCAGCAGTGGTACACGGGACACTGAAGCTTTCTTT. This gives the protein CASSGTRDTEAFF.

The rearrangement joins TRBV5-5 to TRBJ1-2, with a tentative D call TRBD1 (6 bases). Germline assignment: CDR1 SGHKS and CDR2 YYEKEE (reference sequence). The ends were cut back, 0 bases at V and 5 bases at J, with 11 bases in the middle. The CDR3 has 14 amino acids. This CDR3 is CASSLEVGQYGYTF. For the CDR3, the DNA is TGTGCCAGCAGCTTGGAGGTAGGACAGTATGGCTACACCTTC.

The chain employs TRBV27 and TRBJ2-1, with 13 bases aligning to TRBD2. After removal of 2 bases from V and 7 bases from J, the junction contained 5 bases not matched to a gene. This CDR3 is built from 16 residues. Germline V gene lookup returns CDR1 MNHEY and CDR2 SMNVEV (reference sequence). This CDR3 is CASSLGTSGNRNEQFF. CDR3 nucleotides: TGTGCCAGCAGTTTAGGGACTAGCGGGAACCGGAATGAGCAGTTCTTC.

DNA for the CDR3: TGTGCCAGCAGCTTGTCTTTCACGAGCCGTGAAAAACTGTTTTTT. Translation gives CASSLSFTSREKLFF. The chain is built from TRBV5-4 and TRBJ1-4; D ambiguous. In germline, CDR1 is SGHNT, CDR2 YYREEE (reference sequence). With 1 base removed from V and 7 bases from J, the gap between germline ends came to 14 bases. The CDR3 runs 15 residues.

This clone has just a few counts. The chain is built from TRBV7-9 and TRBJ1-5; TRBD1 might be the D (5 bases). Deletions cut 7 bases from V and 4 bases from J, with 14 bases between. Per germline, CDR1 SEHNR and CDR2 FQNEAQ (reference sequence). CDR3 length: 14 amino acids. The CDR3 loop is CASTSSPGNQPQHF. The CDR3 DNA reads TGTGCCAGCACCAGCAGCCCAGGGAATCAGCCCCAGCATTTT.

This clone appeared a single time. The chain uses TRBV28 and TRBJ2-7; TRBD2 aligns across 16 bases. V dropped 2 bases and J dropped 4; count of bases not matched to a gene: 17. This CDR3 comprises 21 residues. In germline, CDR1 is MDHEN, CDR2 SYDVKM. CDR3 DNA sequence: TGTGCCAGCAGTTTAAGAGACCCCGGGACTAGCGGGAGGGTTTTCAAATACGAGCAGTACTTC. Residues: CASSLRDPGTSGRVFKYEQYF.

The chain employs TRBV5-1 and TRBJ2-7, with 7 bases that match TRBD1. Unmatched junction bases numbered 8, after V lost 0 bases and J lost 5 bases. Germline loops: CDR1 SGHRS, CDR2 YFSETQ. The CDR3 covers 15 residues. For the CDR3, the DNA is TGCGCCAGCAGCTTGGCCTTAAGACAGGGAGACGAGCAGTACTTC. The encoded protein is CASSLALRQGDEQYF.

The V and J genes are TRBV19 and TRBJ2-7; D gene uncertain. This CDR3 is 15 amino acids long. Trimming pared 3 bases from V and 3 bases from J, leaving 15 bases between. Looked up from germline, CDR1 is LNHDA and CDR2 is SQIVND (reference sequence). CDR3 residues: CASSMAESPYYEQYF. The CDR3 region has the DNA TGTGCCAGTAGTATGGCGGAAAGCCCCTACTACGAGCAGTACTTC.

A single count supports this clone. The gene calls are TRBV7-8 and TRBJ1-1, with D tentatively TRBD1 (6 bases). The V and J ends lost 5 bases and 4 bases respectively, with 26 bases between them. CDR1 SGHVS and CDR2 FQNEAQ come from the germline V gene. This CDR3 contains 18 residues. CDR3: CASSGLRLTGLSSTEAFF. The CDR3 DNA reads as TGTGCCAGCAGCGGCCTACGACTCACAGGGTTAAGTAGCACTGAAGCTTTCTTT.

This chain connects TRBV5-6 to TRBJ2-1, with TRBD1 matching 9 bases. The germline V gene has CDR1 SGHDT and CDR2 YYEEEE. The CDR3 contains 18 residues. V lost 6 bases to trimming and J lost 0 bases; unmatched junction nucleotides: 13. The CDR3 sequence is CASTSGTGILSSYNEQFF. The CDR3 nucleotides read TGTGCCAGCACTTCTGGGACAGGGATACTCAGCTCCTACAATGAGCAGTTCTTC.

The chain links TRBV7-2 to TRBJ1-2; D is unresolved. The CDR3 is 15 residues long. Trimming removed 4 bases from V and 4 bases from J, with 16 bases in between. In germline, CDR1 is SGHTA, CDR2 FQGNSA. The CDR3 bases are TGTGCCAGCAGCTCGTCCCGACCGAACATCTATGGCTACACCTTC. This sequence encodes CASSSSRPNIYGYTF.

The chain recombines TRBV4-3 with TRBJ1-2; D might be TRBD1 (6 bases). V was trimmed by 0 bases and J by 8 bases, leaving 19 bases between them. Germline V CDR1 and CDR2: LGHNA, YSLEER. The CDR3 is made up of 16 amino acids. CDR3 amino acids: CASSQDRKGGRGGYTF. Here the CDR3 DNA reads TGCGCCAGCAGCCAAGATAGAAAGGGGGGAAGAGGAGGCTACACCTTC.

This chain's CDR3 is CASSKQTGAGCYTF. The CDR3 DNA is TGCGCCAGCAGCAAACAAACAGGGGCTGGTTGCTACACCTTC. The V gene is TRBV5-1, the J gene TRBJ1-2, with 7 bases matching TRBD1. The CDR3 spans 14 residues. V was clipped by 4 bases and J by 9 bases; unmatched bases: 12. The germline V gene has CDR1 SGHRS and CDR2 YFSETQ.

The CDR3 region is CASSLKSMAARGEKTQYF. The CDR3 region has the DNA TGTGCCAGCAGTTTAAAGTCGATGGCAGCCCGGGGGGAGAAGACCCAGTACTTC. V is TRBV27 and J is TRBJ2-5; TRBD2 aligns across 7 bases. This CDR3 spans 18 amino acids. Germline CDR1 MNHEY, CDR2 SMNVEV (reference sequence). With 2 bases clipped from V and 6 bases from J, the junction kept 18 bases outside the gene matches.

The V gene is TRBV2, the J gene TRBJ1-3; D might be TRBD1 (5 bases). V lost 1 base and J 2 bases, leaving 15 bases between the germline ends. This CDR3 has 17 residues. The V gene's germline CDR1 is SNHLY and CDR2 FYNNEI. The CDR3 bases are TGTGCCAGCAGTGAAGGAGGGGAGACCAGGGCTGGAAACACCATATATTTT. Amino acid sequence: CASSEGGETRAGNTIYF.

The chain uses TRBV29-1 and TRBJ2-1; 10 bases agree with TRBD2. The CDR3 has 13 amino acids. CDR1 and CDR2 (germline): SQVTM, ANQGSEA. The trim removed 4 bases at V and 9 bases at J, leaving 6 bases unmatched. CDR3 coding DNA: TGCAGCGTTGTAGCGGGAGGATCCAGTGAGCAGTTCTTC. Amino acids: CSVVAGGSSEQFF.

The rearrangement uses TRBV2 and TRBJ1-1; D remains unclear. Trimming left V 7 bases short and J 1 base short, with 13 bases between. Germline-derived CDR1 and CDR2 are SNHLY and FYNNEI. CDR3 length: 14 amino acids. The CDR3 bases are TGTGCCAGCACCCCGAGGCAGTCGAACACTGAAGCTTTCTTT. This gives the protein CASTPRQSNTEAFF. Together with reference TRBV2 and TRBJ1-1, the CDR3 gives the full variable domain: EPEVTQTPSHQVTQMGQEVILRCVPISNHLYFYWYRQILGQKVEFLVSFYNNEISEKSEIFDDQFSVERPDGSNFTLKIRSTKLEDSAMYFCASTPRQSNTEAFFGQGTRLTVV.

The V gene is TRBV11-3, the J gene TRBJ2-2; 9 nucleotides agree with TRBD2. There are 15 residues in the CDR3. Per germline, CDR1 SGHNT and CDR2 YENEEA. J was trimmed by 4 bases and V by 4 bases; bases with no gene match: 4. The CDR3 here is CASSSISGSTGELFF. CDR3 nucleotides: TGTGCCAGCAGCTCGATTAGCGGGAGCACCGGGGAGCTGTTTTTT.

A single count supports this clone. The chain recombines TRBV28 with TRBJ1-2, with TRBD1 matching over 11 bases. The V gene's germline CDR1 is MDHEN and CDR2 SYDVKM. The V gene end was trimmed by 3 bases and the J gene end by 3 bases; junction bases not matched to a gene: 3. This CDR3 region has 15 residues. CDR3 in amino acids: CASSFWGQGDYGYTF. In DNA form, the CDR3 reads TGTGCCAGCAGTTTTTGGGGACAGGGGGACTATGGCTACACCTTC.

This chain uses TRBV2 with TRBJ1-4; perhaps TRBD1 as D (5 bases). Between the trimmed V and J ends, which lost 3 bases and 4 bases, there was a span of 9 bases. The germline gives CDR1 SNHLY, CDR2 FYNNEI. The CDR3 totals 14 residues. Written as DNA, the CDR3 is TGTGCCAGCAGTGAGCGTCAGGGTAATGAAAAACTGTTTTTT. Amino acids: CASSERQGNEKLFF.

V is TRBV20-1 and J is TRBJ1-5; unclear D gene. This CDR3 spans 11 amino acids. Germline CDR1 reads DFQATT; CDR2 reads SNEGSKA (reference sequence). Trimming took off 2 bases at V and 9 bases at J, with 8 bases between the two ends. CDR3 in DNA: TGCAGTGCTAGAATAGGCGCGCCCCAGCATTTT. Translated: CSARIGAPQHF.